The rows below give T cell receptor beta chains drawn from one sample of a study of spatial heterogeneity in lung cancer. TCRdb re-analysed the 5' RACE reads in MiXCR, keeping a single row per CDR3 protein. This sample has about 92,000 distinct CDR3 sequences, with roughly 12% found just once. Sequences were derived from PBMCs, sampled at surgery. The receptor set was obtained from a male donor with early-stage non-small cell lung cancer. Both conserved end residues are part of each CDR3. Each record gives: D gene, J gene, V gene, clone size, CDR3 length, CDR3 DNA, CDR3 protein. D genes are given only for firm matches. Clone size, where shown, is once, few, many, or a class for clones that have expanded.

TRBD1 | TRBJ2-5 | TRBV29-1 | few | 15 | TGCAGCGTTCTCATGGACAGGGTGGATCAAGAGACCCAGTACTTC | CSVLMDRVDQETQYF
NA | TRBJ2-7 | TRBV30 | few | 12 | TGTGCCTGGAGTGAACTAGGCTACGAGCAGTACTTC | CAWSELGYEQYF
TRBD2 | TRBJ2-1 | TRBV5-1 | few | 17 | TGCGCCAGCAGCTTGGAGGGGCCCAGCGGGAGCTACAATGAGCAGTTCTTC | CASSLEGPSGSYNEQFF
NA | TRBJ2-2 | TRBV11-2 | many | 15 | TGTGCCAGCAGCTTACTAGTTTCGAACACCGGGGAGCTGTTTTTT | CASSLLVSNTGELFF
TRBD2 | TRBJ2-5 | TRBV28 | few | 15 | TGTGCCAGCACACGGAGGACTAGCGGGAAAGAGACCCAGTACTTC | CASTRRTSGKETQYF
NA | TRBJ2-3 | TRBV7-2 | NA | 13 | TGTGCCAGCAGCCCTGGACGCACAGATACGCAGTATTTT | CASSPGRTDTQYF
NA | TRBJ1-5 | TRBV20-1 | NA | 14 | TGCAGTGCTAGTGAGGTCCGGGACCTGGCGCCCCAGCATTTT | CSASEVRDLAPQHF
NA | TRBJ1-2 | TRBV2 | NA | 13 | TGTGCCAGCTTCCCGGGGGGCGGGTATGGCTACACCTTC | CASFPGGGYGYTF
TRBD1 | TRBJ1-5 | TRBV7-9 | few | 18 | TGTGCCAGCAGCTTTGACAGGGGCGACGCTTATAGCAATCAGCCCCAGCATTTT | CASSFDRGDAYSNQPQHF
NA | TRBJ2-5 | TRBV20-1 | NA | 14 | TGCAGTGCTAGAGTAGGTCCCCAACAGGGGACCCAGTACTTC | CSARVGPQQGTQYF
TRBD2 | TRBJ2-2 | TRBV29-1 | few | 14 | TGCAGCGTGGGACTAGCGGGAGACACCGGGGAGCTGTTTTTT | CSVGLAGDTGELFF
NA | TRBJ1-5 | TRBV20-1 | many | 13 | TGCAGCCCGAGGGGGGATACTAATCAGCCCCAGCATTTT | CSPRGDTNQPQHF
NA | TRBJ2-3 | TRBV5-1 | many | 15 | TGCGCCAGCAGCTTGCAGCCTAGGAGCACAGATACGCAGTATTTT | CASSLQPRSTDTQYF
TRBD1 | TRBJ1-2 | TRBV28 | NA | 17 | TGTGCCAGCAGTCCCCTTGGACAGGGTGTCTATAACTATGGCTACACCTTC | CASSPLGQGVYNYGYTF
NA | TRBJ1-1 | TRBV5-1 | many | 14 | TGCGCCAGCAGTTTTACATCGGGGAGCACTGAAGCTTTCTTT | CASSFTSGSTEAFF
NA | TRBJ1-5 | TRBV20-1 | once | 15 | TGCAGTGCCAAACCCTCCTCGGTTAGCAATCAGCCCCAGCATTTT | CSAKPSSVSNQPQHF
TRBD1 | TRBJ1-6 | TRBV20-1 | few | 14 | TGCAGTGCTAGGGACAGGGGGCATAATTCACCCCTCCACTTT | CSARDRGHNSPLHF
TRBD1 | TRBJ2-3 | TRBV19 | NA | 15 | TGTGCCAGTAGTAAGGGACAGTTGAGCACAGATACGCAGTATTTT | CASSKGQLSTDTQYF
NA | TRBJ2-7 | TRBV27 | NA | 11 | TGTGCCACGGGGGACAACCACGAGCAGTACTTC | CATGDNHEQYF
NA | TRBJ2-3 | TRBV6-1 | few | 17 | TGTGCCAGCAGTGCCACGCCAGGTGCGGGACGCCCAGATACGCAGTATTTT | CASSATPGAGRPDTQYF
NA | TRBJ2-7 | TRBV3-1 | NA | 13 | TGTGCCAGCAGCCAAGTTGAAGGGTACGAGCAGTACTTC | CASSQVEGYEQYF
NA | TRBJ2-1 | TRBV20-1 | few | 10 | TGCAGTGTGGCCTACAATGAGCAGTTCTTC | CSVAYNEQFF
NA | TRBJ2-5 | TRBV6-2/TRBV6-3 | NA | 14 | TGTGCCAGCAGTTACTCCGTAGCCAGAGAGACCCAGTACTTC | CASSYSVARETQYF
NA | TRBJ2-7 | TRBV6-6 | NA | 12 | TGTGCCAGCAGCTCGACAGAAAACGAGCAGTACTTC | CASSSTENEQYF
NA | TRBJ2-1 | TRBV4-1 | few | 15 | TGCGCCAGCAGCCAACCCACCGACAGGAAGAATGAGCAGTTCTTC | CASSQPTDRKNEQFF
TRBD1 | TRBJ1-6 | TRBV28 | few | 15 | TGTGCCAGCAGGTTGACAGGGGAGAGTAATTCACCCCTCCACTTT | CASRLTGESNSPLHF
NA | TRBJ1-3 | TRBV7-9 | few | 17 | TGTGCCAGCAGCTTATCGTGGGGACACCCCTCTGGAAACACCATATATTTT | CASSLSWGHPSGNTIYF
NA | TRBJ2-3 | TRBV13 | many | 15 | TGTGCCAGCAATCCGGCATACACTAGCACAGATACGCAGTATTTT | CASNPAYTSTDTQYF
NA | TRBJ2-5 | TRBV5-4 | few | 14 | TGTGCCAGCAGCTCCCCGGCCAGCCAAGAGACCCAGTACTTC | CASSSPASQETQYF
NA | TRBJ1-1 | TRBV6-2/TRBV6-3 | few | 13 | TGTGCCAGCAGTCAAAGTGGGAACACTGAAGCTTTCTTT | CASSQSGNTEAFF
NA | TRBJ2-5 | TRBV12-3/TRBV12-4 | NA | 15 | TGTGCCAGCAGCGGGGCCCTTTTGGCCCAAGAGACCCAGTACTTC | CASSGALLAQETQYF